In its sample, the clone carrying this TCR beta chain was seen a few times. No antigen is known for it. This sample is part of a study of cytomegalovirus exposure and HLA in healthy donors. General study points: Association of a missense DCLRE1C variant with TCR beta V- and J-gene trimming was reported in a later analysis. Indistinguishable V segments such as TRBV6-2 and TRBV6-3 were excluded.

Researchers ran the PCR with 60 Vbeta and 13 Jbeta primers. Only in-frame clones appear in the TCRdb table, and some are missing; sequencing was by immunoSEQ multiplex PCR. The top ten clones hold about 2% of a sample with approximately 150,000 clones, around three quarters of them seen once. Germline CDR1 is SEHNR and CDR2 is FQNEAQ (reference sequence). The V end lost 5 bases, the J end lost 0 bases, and 10 bases lay between the germline ends. The CDR3 covers 14 residues. The chain combines TRBV7-9 with TRBJ1-1; no clear D gene. The sequenced material came from PBMCs. The sequence was obtained from a woman aged 40-49 years in good health and CMV-seronegative. For the CDR3, the DNA is TGTGCCAGCAGCCCTGCCACAGTGAACACTGAAGCTTTCTTT. Protein sequence: CASSPATVNTEAFF.